The subject of this entry is one TCR beta chain. Antigen unknown. Looked up from germline, CDR1 is LGHDT and CDR2 is YNNKEL (reference sequence). With V trimmed by 1 base and J by 2 bases, 5 bases remained unmatched. CDR3 length: 16 residues. TCRdb independently ran MiXCR on the 5' RACE reads; one entry per CDR3 protein. The sample includes tens of thousands of distinct CDR3 sequences, around 15% of them seen just once. These data originate in a study of T-cell memory formation after mild COVID-19. Across the whole study: For the most part, TCR clusters were specific to one donor. Whole-study results and caveats: CD4+ contracting clones were found mainly in CM and EM, and CD8+ ones in EMRA.

Sequenced input: PBMCs or a T cell subset sorted from them (not recorded which). The receptor was isolated from an adult woman who had mild COVID-19 (a few samples of this study predate the infection). Cell type and time point are not known. The chain couples TRBV3-1 to TRBJ2-5; 9 nucleotides agree with TRBD2. CDR3 nucleotides: TGTGCCAGCAGCCAAGGGTCTAGCGGGGAGCAAGAGACCCAGTACTTC. This codes for CASSQGSSGEQETQYF.